This paragraph reports one T cell receptor beta chain. Its target is not known. TCRdb used MiXCR to reprocess the RT-PCR reads, holding one entry per CDR3 protein. The table has some 300,000 distinct CDR3 sequences, roughly 20% seen once. The data were taken from a study of response to subunit inactivated influenza vaccine. The germline V gene encodes CDR1 DFQATT and CDR2 SNEGSKA (reference sequence). V lost 5 bases, J lost 0 bases, and 8 bases lay in between. The CDR3 runs to 13 residues. Study conclusions and caveats: Few additional T cells are recruited per seasonal influenza vaccination, authors suggested.

This sequence joins TRBV20-1 and TRBJ1-5; the D gene is possibly TRBD1 (5 bases). This specimen consisted of PBMCs from blood, obtained less than 22 months after vaccination. The receptor's source is a man between 50 and 75 years old who received an inactivated influenza vaccine. The CDR3 DNA reads TGCAGTGCTCTGACAGCTAGCAATCAGCCCCAGCATTTT. Protein sequence: CSALTASNQPQHF.